The 26 T cell receptor beta chains below come from one sample, sequenced in a study of regulatory T cells in long-lasting Graves disease. Researchers made TCR beta libraries by using iRepertoire HTBI primers and running Arm-PCR on CDR3 regions. From the multiplex PCR reads, TCRdb called clonotypes with MiXCR, one entry per CDR3 protein. The sample yields roughly 400,000 distinct CDR3 sequences, around 20% seen once. Time point described: persistent/refractory GD, antithyroid drugs over 5 years with positive TRAb. PBMC-extracted RNA yielded the TCR library. Sequencing was performed on peripheral blood mononuclear cells (PBMCs), taken when the disease was refractory, from a patient treated with antithyroid drugs. These receptors all come from a female donor with Graves disease.

This clonotype was seen a handful of times. The rearrangement links TRBV7-2 to TRBJ1-5; no clear D. This CDR3 is 18 amino acids long. Looked up from germline, CDR1 is SGHTA and CDR2 is FQGNSA. Trimming took 2 bases from V and 0 from J, leaving 17 bases between them. The CDR3, as DNA: TGTGCCAGCAGCTTAATTTCTCTGGCACGGATTAGCAATCAGCCCCAGCATTTT. Its protein product is CASSLISLARISNQPQHF.

This clonotype was counted only a few times. This sequence joins TRBV6-1 and TRBJ2-3; 7 bases line up with TRBD1. This CDR3 has 15 residues. V dropped 5 bases and J dropped 0; count of bases not matched to a gene: 5. Germline V CDR1 and CDR2: MNHNS, SASEGT. CDR3 coding DNA: TGTGCCAGCAGTCCGGACAGGATAAGCACAGATACGCAGTATTTT. Translating it yields CASSPDRISTDTQYF.

This sequence joins TRBV7-8 and TRBJ1-2; D is uncertain. CDR1 is SGHVS, CDR2 FQNEAQ, per germline. Trimming pared 1 base from V and 0 bases from J, leaving 9 bases between. This CDR3 is 15 amino acids long. DNA of the CDR3: TGTGCCAGCAGCTTAGTGGCCAGCCCTAACTATGGCTACACCTTC. Translating it yields CASSLVASPNYGYTF.

This clonotype was recorded many times. V usage is TRBV28 and J usage is TRBJ2-7; D is ambiguous. This CDR3 region has 12 residues. Germline CDR1 MDHEN, CDR2 SYDVKM. The V and J ends lost 2 bases and 4 bases respectively, with 6 bases between them. In nucleotides, the CDR3 is TGTGCCAGCAGTTTAGTGGATTACGAGCAGTACTTC. Amino acid sequence: CASSLVDYEQYF.

About this clonotype itself: It may be a read error: a sequence one base away is much more abundant. The chain uses TRBV29-1 and TRBJ1-5; 11 positions agree with TRBD1. Germline trimming cut 4 bases from V and 10 bases from J; bases unmatched to any gene: 9. The CDR3 spans 14 residues. CDR1 and CDR2 from the germline V gene are SQVTM and ANQGSEA. The chain's CDR3 is CSVVSGTGGHPQHF. As DNA, the CDR3 is TGCAGCGTTGTGTCCGGGACAGGGGGTCATCCCCAGCATTTT.

To note about this clonotype: This may arise from a read error, as a much more abundant clone is one base away. The rearrangement links TRBV2 to TRBJ2-7; 10 bases are shared with TRBD1. Germline assignment: CDR1 SNHLY and CDR2 FYNNEI. This CDR3 has 14 residues. The CDR3 loop reads CASAADRGNYERYF. The CDR3 nucleotides read TGTGCCAGCGCGGCGGACAGGGGGAACTACGAGCGGTACTTC.

A few counts support this clonotype. The chain uses TRBV20-1 and TRBJ1-1; D is unclear. Germline CDR1 and CDR2: DFQATT and SNEGSKA (reference sequence). This CDR3 has 12 residues. Trimming took off 4 bases at V and 0 bases at J, with 6 bases between the two ends. Here the CDR3 reads CSANKMNTEAFF. For the CDR3, the DNA is TGCAGTGCTAATAAGATGAACACTGAAGCTTTCTTT.

This clonotype was counted at least ten times. This chain links TRBV12-3 or TRBV12-4 with TRBJ1-2; D call uncertain. Trimming stripped 2 bases from V and 6 bases from J, with 7 bases between. The CDR3 has 12 amino acids. CDR3 sequence reads: CASSLWGNGYTF. The CDR3 DNA reads as TGTGCCAGCAGTTTATGGGGAAATGGCTACACCTTC.

This chain links TRBV30 with TRBJ1-1; D gene uncertain. CDR1 is GTSNPN and CDR2 is SVGIG in the germline V gene (reference sequence). Trimming stripped 4 bases from V and 4 bases from J, with 10 bases between. CDR3 length equals 12 residues. In nucleotides, the CDR3 is TGTGCCTGGAAACGTGGCGGCACTGAAGCTTTCTTT. Protein: CAWKRGGTEAFF. The full variable domain, its missing parts supplied by reference TRBV30 and TRBJ1-1, is SQTIHQWPATLVQPVGSPLSLECTVEGTSNPNLYWYRQAAGRGLQLLFYSVGIGQISSEVPQNLSASRPQDRQFILSSKKLLLSDSGFYLCAWKRGGTEAFFGQGTRLTVV.

This clonotype was picked up many times. The rearrangement links TRBV20-1 to TRBJ1-2; D is perhaps TRBD1 (5 bases). V was cut by 4 bases and J by 4 bases, with 13 bases left in between. This CDR3 has 13 amino acids. The germline gives CDR1 DFQATT, CDR2 SNEGSKA (reference sequence). The CDR3 DNA sequence: TGCAGTGCTACCGGGGGGGAGGGCTATGGCTACACCTTC. Its translation is CSATGGEGYGYTF.

The CDR3 coding sequence is TGTGCCAGCAGTTACTCGTTCCAGGGGTACTCTGGGGCCAACGTCCTGACTTTC. Its protein is CASSYSFQGYSGANVLTF. The gene calls are TRBV6-2 or TRBV6-3 and TRBJ2-6, with D tentatively TRBD1 (6 bases). The length of the CDR3 is 18 residues. Trimming pared 0 bases from V and 0 bases from J, leaving 12 bases between. Germline CDR1 and CDR2: MNHEY and SVGEGT.

This clonotype was seen many times. The V call is TRBV6-1, the J call TRBJ1-1; no reliable D call. This CDR3 has 13 amino acids. V lost 4 bases and J 1 base, leaving 7 bases between the germline ends. CDR1 MNHNS and CDR2 SASEGT come from the germline V gene. Here the CDR3 DNA reads TGTGCCAGCAGTGTCGGGGAGAACACTGAAGCTTTCTTT. This encodes CASSVGENTEAFF.

The genes are TRBV4-2 and TRBJ2-7, with D unresolved. V lost 0 bases to trimming and J lost 2 bases, with 8 bases between them. Germline values: CDR1 LGHNA, CDR2 YNFKEQ. The CDR3 runs 14 residues. The CDR3 here is CASSQEGNTYEQYF. In nucleotides, the CDR3 is TGTGCCAGCAGCCAAGAGGGAAACACCTACGAGCAGTACTTC.

This clonotype has only one observation. A much larger clone lies a single base off, so this may be a read error. The CDR3 DNA reads TGTGCCAGCAGATCCCTGAGTCCAGGGGCCAACGTCCTGACTTTC. Amino acids: CASRSLSPGANVLTF. This chain links TRBV28 with TRBJ2-6; unclear D gene. The V and J ends lost 6 bases and 4 bases respectively, with 13 bases between them. Germline V gene data show CDR1 as MDHEN and CDR2 as SYDVKM. The CDR3 is 15 residues long.

This clonotype was observed a few times. The gene calls are TRBV13 and TRBJ2-2; D gene unclear. Looked up from germline, CDR1 is PRHDT and CDR2 is FYEKMQ (reference sequence). V lost 2 bases and J lost 2, with 6 bases in between. The CDR3 is made up of 14 amino acids. CDR3 nucleotide sequence: TGTGCCAGCAGCTTAATTGCTAACACCGGGGAGCTGTTTTTT. Protein: CASSLIANTGELFF.

This clonotype was seen repeatedly, ten times or more. V and J are TRBV20-1 and TRBJ1-3, with D possibly matching TRBD1 (5 bases). Germline loops: CDR1 DFQATT, CDR2 SNEGSKA (reference sequence). Trimming took off 3 bases at V and 6 bases at J, with 15 bases between the two ends. The CDR3 is 14 amino acids. CDR3 DNA: TGCAGTGCTAGTCCCGGGGGGTTGACAAACACCATATATTTT. This codes for CSASPGGLTNTIYF.

The chain carries TRBV11-2 and TRBJ2-1; maybe TRBD1 (5 bases). The V end lost 1 base, the J end lost 6 bases, and 13 bases lay between the germline ends. The CDR3 contains 15 residues. Germline V CDR1 and CDR2: SGHAT, FQNNGV. The CDR3 protein is CASSLGGRSFNEQFF. CDR3 DNA sequence: TGTGCCAGCAGCTTAGGGGGCCGTTCTTTCAATGAGCAGTTCTTC.

Of note for this clonotype: Compared with germline, one end of the junction differs, possibly owing to a read error. The gene calls are TRBV20-1 and TRBJ2-1; D unclear. The CDR3 has 14 residues. The V gene's germline CDR1 is DFQATT and CDR2 SNEGSKA (reference sequence). CDR3 DNA sequence: TGCAGCGCTAGACCGTCGTCCTCCTACAATGAGCAGTTCTTC. Encoded protein: CSARPSSSYNEQFF.

The V call is TRBV20-1, the J call TRBJ2-2, with 8 bases lining up with TRBD1. The V gene's germline CDR1 is DFQATT and CDR2 SNEGSKA (reference sequence). This CDR3 spans 13 amino acids. J was trimmed by 3 bases and V by 5 bases; bases with no gene match: 2. DNA of the CDR3: TGCAGTGCTTGGACAGGGCACACCGGGGAGCTGTTTTTT. Protein: CSAWTGHTGELFF.

V gene TRBV29-1 combines with J gene TRBJ2-7, with 8 bases matching TRBD2. Germline trimming cut 5 bases from V and 0 bases from J; bases unmatched to any gene: 3. From germline, CDR1 is SQVTM and CDR2 ANQGSEA. The CDR3 sequence is 13 residues long. The CDR3 coding sequence is TGCAGCGTTTCCGGGGGGGGCTCCTACGAGCAGTACTTC. Its translation: CSVSGGGSYEQYF.

This clonotype was picked up many times. The V gene is TRBV12-3 or TRBV12-4, the J gene TRBJ2-4, with 7 bases identical to TRBD1. V shed 5 bases and J 0 bases; nucleotides not matched to a gene: 7. This CDR3 contains 16 residues. The CDR3 bases are TGTGCCAGCAGTATCGACAGGGAACTAGCCAAAAACATTCAGTACTTC. Residues: CASSIDRELAKNIQYF.

In its sample, this clonotype was seen a few times. This chain joins TRBV3-1 and TRBJ2-7, with a possible D match to TRBD1 (6 bases). The V gene lost 4 bases and the J gene lost 3 bases, with 19 bases spanning the gap. The CDR3 runs to 16 residues. Germline-derived CDR1 and CDR2 are LGHDT and YNNKEL (reference sequence). The CDR3, as DNA: TGTGCCAGCAGCCTTGGCGGACAGCCGTTCTTCTACGAGCAGTACTTC. Its protein is CASSLGGQPFFYEQYF.

The table lists this clonotype with many counts. This rearrangement joins TRBV5-1 to TRBJ2-2; weak D call: TRBD2 (5 bases). V was pared by 3 bases and J by 7 bases, with 16 bases between. The CDR3 is 15 residues long. The germline gives CDR1 SGHRS, CDR2 YFSETQ. The CDR3 nucleotides read TGCGCCAGCAGCTCCTGGGGTAGCGAGGGCGGGGAGCTGTTTTTT. This gives the protein CASSSWGSEGGELFF.

This clonotype was detected many times. The rearrangement links TRBV27 to TRBJ1-1; D is undetermined. The CDR3 contains 14 residues. CDR1 and CDR2 from the germline V gene are MNHEY and SMNVEV (reference sequence). Trimming pared 7 bases from V and 1 base from J, leaving 13 bases between. The CDR3: CASTWFAGNTEAFF. The DNA of the CDR3 is TGTGCCAGCACCTGGTTTGCCGGGAACACTGAAGCTTTCTTT.

This clonotype showed up just a few times. The rearrangement links TRBV5-1 to TRBJ2-5, with TRBD1 matching 9 bases. The germline V gene has CDR1 SGHRS and CDR2 YFSETQ. The CDR3 is 15 amino acids. V dropped 4 bases and J dropped 5; count of bases not matched to a gene: 9. The CDR3 here is CASSPTRTGDETQYF. The CDR3 nucleotides read TGCGCCAGCAGCCCGACGCGGACAGGGGACGAGACCCAGTACTTC.

A remark on this clonotype: A clone one base away is much larger, so this may be a read error. The V call is TRBV6-9, the J call TRBJ2-7; D possibly corresponds to TRBD2 (6 bases). This CDR3 region has 14 residues. CDR1 and CDR2 (germline): MNHGY, SVAAGI. CDR3 amino acids: CASSYPPGAYEKYF. CDR3 nucleotides: TGTGCCAGCAGTTACCCCCCGGGAGCCTACGAGAAGTACTTC.